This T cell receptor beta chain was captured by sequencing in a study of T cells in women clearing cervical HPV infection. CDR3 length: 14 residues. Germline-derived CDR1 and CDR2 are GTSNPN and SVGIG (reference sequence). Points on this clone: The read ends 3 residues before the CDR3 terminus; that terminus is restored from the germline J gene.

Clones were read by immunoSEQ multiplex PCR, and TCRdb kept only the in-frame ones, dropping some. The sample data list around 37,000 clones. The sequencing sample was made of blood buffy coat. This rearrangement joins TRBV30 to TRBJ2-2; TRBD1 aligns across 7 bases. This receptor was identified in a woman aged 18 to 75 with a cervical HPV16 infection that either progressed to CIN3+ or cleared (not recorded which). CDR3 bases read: TGTGCCTTAGGACAGGAAGATGATAATTCACCG. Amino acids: CALGQEDDNSP. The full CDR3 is CALGQEDDNSPLFF.